This is a list of T cell receptor beta chains from one sample in a study of immune evolution from preneoplasia to lung adenocarcinoma. Using immunoSEQ multiplex PCR, the repertoire was profiled, and TCRdb retains in-frame clones only, with some absent. The table has approximately 9,100 clones, 80% to 90% seen once. The material sequenced was FFPE minimally invasive lung adenocarcinoma tissue. Source of these receptors: a person aged 70 to 85 with lung adenocarcinoma. The CDR3 runs from the conserved cysteine through the conserved F or W. A D gene is named only where the DNA matches it firmly. A row's size may be missing; if present it is once, few, many or a size class.

D	size	V	J	CDR3	DNA
-	-	TRBV19	TRBJ1-1	CASRSMGRGSRRDTEAFF	TGTGCCAGTAGATCGATGGGCAGGGGAAGTCGTAGAGACACTGAAGCTTTCTTT
TRBD2	-	TRBV18	TRBJ2-1	CASSPSSPQRGPRSEQFF	TGTGCCAGCTCACCAAGCTCCCCTCAGCGGGGTCCCCGTAGTGAGCAGTTCTTC
TRBD1	-	TRBV7-9	TRBJ1-4	CASSRTGKNEKLFF	TGTGCCAGCAGCCGGACAGGGAAGAATGAAAAACTGTTTTTT
-	-	TRBV2	TRBJ1-2	CASSVEGGYTF	TGTGCCAGCAGTGTGGAGGGTGGCTACACCTTC
-	-	TRBV9	TRBJ2-7	CASSPLGQGIGEQYF	TGTGCCAGCAGCCCCCTAGGGCAGGGAATCGGCGAGCAGTACTTC
TRBD1	-	TRBV18	TRBJ1-2	CASSPPAGGFHYGYTF	TGTGCCAGCTCACCACCGGCAGGGGGTTTTCACTATGGCTACACCTTC
-	few	TRBV18	TRBJ2-1	CASSQNNEQFF	TGTGCCAGCTCCCAAAACAATGAGCAGTTCTTC
TRBD2	-	TRBV11-2	TRBJ2-6	CASSSTSGGGSGANVLTF	TGTGCCAGCAGCTCGACTAGCGGGGGGGGTTCTGGGGCCAACGTCCTGACTTTC
TRBD1	-	TRBV6-5	TRBJ2-2	CASSYFGTGGTGELFF	TGTGCCAGCAGTTATTTCGGGACAGGGGGAACCGGGGAGCTGTTTTTT
-	-	TRBV6-6	TRBJ1-2	CASSSGGGYTF	TGTGCCAGCAGCTCGGGTGGAGGCTACACCTTC
-	-	TRBV11-2	TRBJ2-3	CASSLGGSDTQYF	TGTGCCAGCAGCCTGGGGGGCTCAGATACGCAGTATTTT
-	-	TRBV12-5	TRBJ1-2	CASGLGDGNYGYTF	TGTGCTAGTGGTTTGGGGGACGGGAACTATGGCTACACCTTC
-	-	TRBV30	TRBJ2-2	CAWTYRDPNTGELFF	TGTGCCTGGACCTACCGGGACCCAAACACCGGGGAGCTGTTTTTT
TRBD2	-	TRBV29-1	TRBJ2-5	CSAIPAGAKTQYF	TGCAGCGCCATTCCAGCGGGGGCCAAGACCCAGTACTTC
TRBD1	-	TRBV5-1	TRBJ1-4	CASSWESGTGEKLFF	TGCGCCAGCAGCTGGGAATCCGGGACAGGCGAAAAACTGTTTTTT
-	-	TRBV4-1	TRBJ2-3	CASSQIGTRASTDTQYF	TGCGCCAGCAGCCAAATAGGGACTCGTGCTAGCACAGATACGCAGTATTTT
TRBD2	-	TRBV5-1	TRBJ2-5	CASSFTGGPGTQYF	TGCGCCAGCAGCTTTACGGGGGGGCCTGGGACCCAGTACTTC
-	-	TRBV9	TRBJ1-1	CASSGRGGVNTEAFF	TGTGCCAGCAGCGGAAGGGGGGGGGTGAACACTGAAGCTTTCTTT
-	-	TRBV29-1	TRBJ1-1	CSVVGRNIMNTEAFF	TGCAGCGTGGTAGGACGCAATATAATGAACACTGAAGCTTTCTTT
-	-	TRBV28	TRBJ1-1	CASSTGLNTEAFF	TGTGCCAGCAGTACCGGACTGAACACTGAAGCTTTCTTT
-	once	TRBV5-4	TRBJ2-2	CASSLARGASTGELFF	TGTGCCAGCAGCTTGGCCCGGGGCGCGAGCACCGGGGAGCTGTTTTTT
-	once	TRBV10-3	TRBJ2-7	CAISEELSYEQYF	TGTGCCATCAGTGAGGAGCTCTCCTACGAGCAGTACTTC
TRBD1	-	TRBV18	TRBJ2-2	CASSPTGLDTGELFF	TGTGCCAGCTCACCGACAGGGTTGGACACCGGGGAGCTGTTTTTT
-	-	TRBV18	TRBJ1-2	CASSTGESYGYTF	TGTGCCAGCTCTACCGGGGAAAGCTATGGCTACACCTTC
-	-	TRBV6-5	TRBJ1-1	CASSNDKFGAFF	TGTGCCAGCAGTAACGACAAATTCGGGGCTTTCTTT
TRBD1	-	TRBV5-1	TRBJ1-3	CASSQGETGNTIYF	TGCGCCTCATCGCAGGGGGAGACGGGAAACACCATATATTTT
-	-	TRBV7-2	TRBJ2-7	CASSLRGVNSYEQYF	TGTGCCAGCAGCTTACGTGGGGTAAACTCCTACGAGCAGTACTTC
-	-	TRBV5-4	TRBJ2-7	CASSLAVSQGLNEQYF	TGTGCCAGCAGCTTGGCCGTTTCGCAGGGTTTGAACGAGCAGTACTTC
-	few	TRBV6-1	TRBJ1-3	CASRIDRNSGNTIYF	TGTGCCAGCAGAATCGACAGGAACTCTGGAAACACCATATATTTT
TRBD1	once	TRBV7-9	TRBJ2-7	CASSPGTVRAYEQYF	TGTGCCAGCAGCCCCGGGACAGTTAGGGCCTACGAGCAGTACTTC
-	few	TRBV7-9	TRBJ2-1	CASSLLGRNNEQFF	TGTGCCAGCAGCCTCCTGGGACGAAACAATGAGCAGTTCTTC
-	once	TRBV6-6	TRBJ1-5	CASSFVTGNNQPQHF	TGTGCCAGCAGTTTCGTTACAGGGAACAATCAGCCCCAGCATTTT
TRBD1	-	TRBV27	TRBJ1-5	CASSLTGQGTQPQHF	TGTGCCAGCAGTTTGACGGGACAGGGAACTCAGCCCCAGCATTTT
TRBD2	-	TRBV14	TRBJ2-4	CASSHKRDYTMRGSGGENIQYF	TGTGCCAGCAGCCATAAAAGGGACTACACCATGCGTGGATCGGGCGGGGAAAACATTCAGTACTTC
-	once	TRBV6-5	TRBJ1-6	CASSFQGLNSPLHF	TGTGCCAGCAGTTTCCAGGGTCTCAATTCACCCCTCCACTTT
TRBD1	-	TRBV28	TRBJ2-7	CASSLGQAPYEQYF	TGTGCCAGCAGTTTAGGACAGGCCCCTTACGAGCAGTACTTC
TRBD1	-	TRBV6-5	TRBJ1-3	CASSYEGGLGNTIYF	TGTGCCAGCAGTTACGAAGGGGGCTTGGGAAACACCATATATTTT
TRBD1	-	TRBV2	TRBJ1-1	CASSDGTGGVGTEAFF	TGTGCCAGCAGCGACGGGACAGGGGGCGTTGGGACTGAAGCTTTCTTT
-	-	TRBV6-6	TRBJ2-5	CASSYSDRSQETQYF	TGTGCCAGCAGTTACTCCGACAGGAGCCAAGAGACCCAGTACTTC
TRBD1	-	TRBV28	TRBJ1-2	CASSRMGNRGPDYGYTF	TGTGCCAGCAGTAGGATGGGGAACAGGGGGCCGGACTATGGCTACACCTTC
-	few	TRBV20-1	TRBJ1-1	CRSYGPEAFF	TGCAGGTCCTATGGTCCTGAAGCTTTCTTT
TRBD2	-	TRBV5-4	TRBJ2-1	CASSFAGGNDEQFF	TGTGCCAGCAGCTTTGCGGGGGGCAACGATGAGCAGTTCTTC